This entry lists 29 T cell receptor beta chains sequenced from one sample in a study of blood T cell repertoires in COVID-19. TCRdb keeps only in-frame clones here, not all; method: immunoSEQ multiplex PCR. The sample records about 390,000 clones, roughly 86% being singletons. Input material: peripheral blood. These receptors all stem from a woman aged 55-75 years with COVID-19, enrolled during active disease.

J is TRBJ1-6 and V is TRBV2, with TRBD1 as a possible D gene (6 bases). There are 14 residues in the CDR3. V was shortened by 3 bases and J by 7 bases, with 10 bases between the two germline ends. Germline assignment: CDR1 SNHLY and CDR2 FYNNEI. The CDR3 region is CASSEQQGNSPLHF. Here the CDR3 DNA reads TGTGCCAGCAGTGAGCAACAGGGAAATTCACCCCTCCACTTT.

The gene calls are TRBV6-1 and TRBJ2-7, with D possibly TRBD2 on 6 matching bases. The CDR3 spans 14 residues. Germline CDR1 reads MNHNS; CDR2 reads SASEGT. Trimming removed 3 bases from V and 7 bases from J, with 16 bases in between. CDR3 sequence reads: CASSDLGLPKEQYF. Here the CDR3 DNA reads TGTGCCAGCAGTGACCTGGGACTCCCTAAGGAGCAGTACTTC.

This chain connects TRBV4-1 to TRBJ2-4, with 8 bases that match TRBD2. The length of the CDR3 is 15 residues. Germline CDR1 MGHRA, CDR2 YSYEKL. With 6 bases clipped from V and 8 bases from J, the junction kept 12 bases outside the gene matches. CDR3 nucleotides: TGCGCCAGCAGTCCTCTAACGGGGGGGAGGGACATTCAGTACTTC. This codes for CASSPLTGGRDIQYF.

This clone has just a few counts. The chain is built from TRBV2 and TRBJ1-2, with 9 nucleotides matching TRBD1. V lost 6 bases to trimming and J lost 0 bases; unmatched junction nucleotides: 5. The CDR3 totals 15 residues. Germline-derived CDR1 and CDR2 are SNHLY and FYNNEI. The CDR3 loop reads CASRPGTGTNYGYTF. For the CDR3, the DNA is TGTGCCAGCAGACCCGGGACAGGGACTAACTATGGCTACACCTTC.

The J gene is TRBJ2-7, the V gene TRBV28; D is undetermined. Trimming left V 7 bases short and J 4 bases short, with 17 bases between. CDR1 is MDHEN, CDR2 SYDVKM, per germline. The CDR3 contains 14 residues. The CDR3 DNA reads TGTGCCAGCACCTCTTTACCATCACTGTACGAGCAGTACTTC. As protein: CASTSLPSLYEQYF.

V usage is TRBV11-2 and J usage is TRBJ2-3; maybe TRBD1 (5 bases). The CDR3 sequence is 14 residues long. The germline CDR1 and CDR2 sequences are SGHAT and FQNNGV. The V and J ends lost 2 bases and 0 bases respectively, with 6 bases between them. The CDR3 protein is CASSLRQSTDTQYF. CDR3 DNA: TGTGCCAGCAGCTTAAGACAGAGCACAGATACGCAGTATTTT. The variable domain in full, with the rest retrieved from reference TRBV11-2 and TRBJ2-3, is EAGVAQSPRYKIIEKRQSVAFWCNPISGHATLYWYQQILGQGPKLLIQFQNNGVVDDSQLPKDRFSAERLKGVDSTLKIQPAKLEDSAVYLCASSLRQSTDTQYFGPGTRLTVL.

The chain uses TRBV24-1 and TRBJ2-2, with 12 positions matching TRBD1. CDR3 size: 16 residues. Germline CDR1 and CDR2: KGHDR and SFDVKD. J gave up 6 bases and V 4 bases, and 5 bases lay outside the gene matches. This chain's CDR3 is CATSDPGTGGSGELFF. CDR3 bases: TGTGCCACCAGTGACCCTGGGACAGGGGGCTCCGGGGAGCTGTTTTTT.

This chain connects TRBV6-5 to TRBJ1-1; possibly TRBD1 for D (5 bases). The CDR3 has 15 amino acids. Germline V gene data show CDR1 as MNHEY and CDR2 as SVGAGI. V shed 2 bases and J shed 6 bases, with 16 bases lying between them. The CDR3 reads CASSYGGLQGAEAFF. CDR3 in DNA: TGTGCCAGCAGTTACGGAGGGCTCCAAGGGGCTGAAGCTTTCTTT.

This chain joins TRBV19 and TRBJ2-3, with 11 bases lining up with TRBD1. This CDR3 has 14 residues. CDR1 LNHDA and CDR2 SQIVND come from the germline V gene (reference sequence). The trim removed 8 bases at V and 3 bases at J, leaving 4 bases unmatched. The CDR3 DNA reads TGTGCCAGTGGGGACAGGGGGAGGACAGATACGCAGTATTTT. Translated, it gives CASGDRGRTDTQYF.

The chain uses TRBV6-5 and TRBJ1-1, with D perhaps matching TRBD1 (6 bases). The CDR3 is made up of 14 amino acids. The germline V and J ends were trimmed by 7 bases and 2 bases, with 14 bases remaining between them. The germline V gene encodes CDR1 MNHEY and CDR2 SVGAGI. The CDR3 loop reads CASTWGGRNTEAFF. The CDR3 nucleotides read TGTGCCAGCACTTGGGGGGGGCGAAACACTGAAGCTTTCTTT.

Written as DNA, the CDR3 is TGTGCCAGCAGCACCGAGGGTGTCACTGAAGCTTTCTTT. This translates into CASSTEGVTEAFF. The chain uses TRBV9 and TRBJ1-1; D unclear. V was clipped by 4 bases and J by 4 bases, with 11 bases between them. CDR1 and CDR2 from the germline V gene are SGDLS and YYNGEE. The CDR3 has 13 amino acids.

This clone was found once. The chain combines TRBV7-8 with TRBJ2-7; 7 bases are a match to TRBD1. The germline V gene encodes CDR1 SGHVS and CDR2 FQNEAQ. CDR3 length: 17 residues. The V segment lost 1 base and the J segment 0 bases; nucleotides outside the gene matches: 9. CDR3 sequence: CASSLGFGTETSYEQYF. CDR3 coding DNA: TGTGCCAGCAGCTTAGGTTTCGGGACAGAGACCTCCTACGAGCAGTACTTC.

The V gene is TRBV15, the J gene TRBJ1-1; 9 nucleotides match TRBD1. The V and J ends lost 5 bases and 1 base, in that order; junction bases with no gene match: 5. Per germline, CDR1 LNHNV and CDR2 YYDKDF (reference sequence). The CDR3 loop spans 15 amino acids. CDR3: CATSSDRGGNTEAFF. CDR3 nucleotides: TGTGCCACCAGCTCCGACAGGGGGGGGAACACTGAAGCTTTCTTT.

The chain joins TRBV2 to TRBJ2-5, with a weak D call TRBD2 (5 bases). The CDR3 is 11 amino acids. Trimming left V 7 bases short and J 12 bases short, with 15 bases between. CDR1 is SNHLY, CDR2 FYNNEI, per germline. CDR3 bases: TGTGCCAGCAAGAGGGATACGGTCGAGTACTTC. It encodes CASKRDTVEYF.

The rearrangement links TRBV7-8 to TRBJ2-3, with 8 nucleotides matching TRBD2. J was trimmed by 10 bases and V by 1 base; bases with no gene match: 10. The CDR3 consists of 15 residues. Germline V gives CDR1 SGHVS, CDR2 FQNEAQ. The CDR3 loop reads CASSLESGGGPAQYF. Here the CDR3 DNA reads TGTGCCAGCAGCTTAGAGTCCGGGGGGGGCCCTGCGCAGTATTTT. The entire variable domain, with the rest obtained from reference TRBV7-8 and TRBJ2-3, is as follows: GAGVSQSPRYKVAKRGQDVALRCDPISGHVSLFWYQQALGQGPEFLTYFQNEAQLDKSGLPSDRFFAERPEGSVSTLKIQRTQQEDSAVYLCASSLESGGGPAQYFGPGTRLTVL.

CDR3: CASSTRTGGANYGYTF. The CDR3 nucleotides are TGCGCCAGCAGCACCCGGACAGGGGGCGCCAACTATGGCTACACCTTC. This chain connects TRBV5-1 to TRBJ1-2; 11 positions agree with TRBD1. CDR3 size: 16 residues. Trimming took 4 bases from V and 2 from J; bases not matched to a gene: 7. Per the germline V gene, CDR1 is SGHRS and CDR2 is YFSETQ.

The chain is built from TRBV27 and TRBJ1-4, with 9 bases matching TRBD1. Germline V CDR1 and CDR2: MNHEY, SMNVEV (reference sequence). The CDR3 is made up of 15 amino acids. The V gene end was trimmed by 5 bases and the J gene end by 6 bases; junction bases not matched to a gene: 7. Written as DNA, the CDR3 is TGTGCCAGCAGTCGCTCCGGGACAGGGTATGAAAAACTGTTTTTT. Translation: CASSRSGTGYEKLFF.

The chain recombines TRBV12-3 or TRBV12-4 with TRBJ2-2, with D tentatively TRBD2 (5 bases). V dropped 3 bases and J dropped 7 bases, with 9 bases sitting between them. The CDR3 consists of 13 residues. CDR3 sequence reads: CASSFRRDGELFF. The CDR3 DNA sequence: TGTGCCAGCAGTTTTCGACGGGACGGGGAGCTGTTTTTT.

The chain combines TRBV18 with TRBJ2-5, with 8 bases fitting TRBD1. J was trimmed by 5 bases and V by 4 bases; bases with no gene match: 6. CDR1 and CDR2 from the germline V gene are KGHSH and LQKENI. CDR3 length equals 14 residues. The CDR3 DNA sequence: TGTGCCAGCTCACAGCAGGGGGCGGAGGAGACCCAGTACTTC. Translating gives CASSQQGAEETQYF.

This sequence joins TRBV7-8 and TRBJ2-6; the D is unclear. CDR1 is SGHVS, CDR2 FQNEAQ, per germline. This CDR3 contains 13 residues. Trimming removed 6 bases at V and 1 base at J, with 4 bases between. DNA of the CDR3: TGTGCCAGCAGGGCTTCTGGGGCCAACGTCCTGACTTTC. Translated: CASRASGANVLTF. The full variable domain, in which reference TRBV7-8 and TRBJ2-6 provide the parts outside the CDR3, is GAGVSQSPRYKVAKRGQDVALRCDPISGHVSLFWYQQALGQGPEFLTYFQNEAQLDKSGLPSDRFFAERPEGSVSTLKIQRTQQEDSAVYLCASRASGANVLTFGAGSRLTVL.

This chain joins TRBV5-4 and TRBJ1-6; 8 bases fit TRBD1. V was clipped by 0 bases and J by 6 bases; unmatched bases: 5. In germline, CDR1 is SGHNT, CDR2 YYREEE (reference sequence). The CDR3 spans 16 residues. The CDR3 protein is CASSLGAGGPNSPLHF. CDR3 nucleotides: TGTGCCAGCAGCTTGGGGGCAGGGGGCCCTAATTCACCCCTCCACTTT.

The chain recombines TRBV5-1 with TRBJ2-1, with TRBD2 matching 10 bases. CDR1 is SGHRS, CDR2 YFSETQ, per germline. Trimming removed 3 bases from V and 4 bases from J; junction bases left unmatched: 4. This CDR3 has 15 residues. Here the CDR3 reads CASSSRTSGYNEQFF. DNA of the CDR3: TGCGCCAGCAGCTCGCGGACTAGCGGTTACAATGAGCAGTTCTTC.

The chain employs TRBV14 and TRBJ2-3; 8 nucleotides agree with TRBD2. Germline V gene data show CDR1 as SGHDN and CDR2 as FVKESK. The J segment lost 5 bases and the V segment lost 1 base, leaving 8 bases of the junction unmatched. CDR3 length equals 16 residues. The DNA for the CDR3 is TGTGCCAGCAGCCAAGTTCCGGGGGGGCCATTAGATACGCAGTATTTT. Translating gives CASSQVPGGPLDTQYF. The complete variable domain, with remaining parts taken from reference TRBV14 and TRBJ2-3, reads EAGVTQFPSHSVIEKGQTVTLRCDPISGHDNLYWYRRVMGKEIKFLLHFVKESKQDESGMPNNRFLAERTGGTYSTLKVQPAELEDSGVYFCASSQVPGGPLDTQYFGPGTRLTVL.

The chain joins TRBV11-2 to TRBJ1-1, with 9 bases matching TRBD1. With V trimmed by 5 bases and J by 4 bases, 5 bases remained unmatched. CDR3 length: 14 amino acids. Germline V gene data show CDR1 as SGHAT and CDR2 as FQNNGV. In DNA form, the CDR3 reads TGTGCCAGCAGCCCAACGACAGGGGGCACTGAAGCTTTCTTT. This gives the protein CASSPTTGGTEAFF.

V gene TRBV6-6 combines with J gene TRBJ1-1; 7 nucleotides align to TRBD1. This CDR3 is 14 amino acids long. Trimming took 8 bases from V and 3 from J; bases not matched to a gene: 9. The germline gives CDR1 MNHNY, CDR2 SVGAGI (reference sequence). CDR3 coding DNA: TGTGCCAGCGCGTTAGGGGGCGCGGACACTGAAGCTTTCTTT. It codes for CASALGGADTEAFF.

The rearrangement joins TRBV2 to TRBJ2-5; 12 bases line up with TRBD2. The germline gives CDR1 SNHLY, CDR2 FYNNEI. The CDR3 loop spans 15 amino acids. After removal of 4 bases from V and 7 bases from J, the junction contained 7 bases not matched to a gene. DNA of the CDR3: TGTGCCAGCAGTGTGGCTAGCGGGGGGGCTGGGACCCAGTACTTC. The encoded protein is CASSVASGGAGTQYF.

The V gene is TRBV5-1, the J gene TRBJ1-1; 7 bases are shared with TRBD1. V lost 4 bases to trimming and J lost 6 bases; unmatched junction nucleotides: 12. The V gene's germline CDR1 is SGHRS and CDR2 YFSETQ. The CDR3 length is 15 residues. CDR3 in amino acids: CASSPGQTFGAEAFF. In DNA form, the CDR3 reads TGCGCCAGCAGCCCGGGACAGACCTTTGGGGCTGAAGCTTTCTTT.

The chain joins TRBV5-4 to TRBJ1-6; a weak D match, TRBD1 (5 bases). CDR1 and CDR2 from the germline V gene are SGHNT and YYREEE (reference sequence). This CDR3 has 14 residues. V was shortened by 4 bases and J by 8 bases, with 13 bases between the two germline ends. CDR3 coding DNA: TGTGCCAGCAGCGAAAAGCCAGGGTATTCACCCCTCCACTTT. Encoded protein: CASSEKPGYSPLHF. The variable domain in full, with the rest retrieved from reference TRBV5-4 and TRBJ1-6, is ETGVTQSPTHLIKTRGQQVTLRCSSQSGHNTVSWYQQALGQGPQFIFQYYREEENGRGNFPPRFSGLQFPNYSSELNVNALELDDSALYLCASSEKPGYSPLHFGNGTRLTVT.

Only one count was recorded for this clone. The chain recombines TRBV7-2 with TRBJ1-6; TRBD1 agrees at 8 bases. V lost 2 bases, J lost 10 bases, and 10 bases stayed unmatched. This CDR3 spans 16 amino acids. Germline values: CDR1 SGHTA, CDR2 FQGNSA. The CDR3 nucleotides read TGTGCCAGCAGCTTACAGTCTCAGGGGGCGATATCACCCCTCCACTTT. Protein: CASSLQSQGAISPLHF.